Below, one T cell receptor (beta chain) is given with its context. The clone's antigen remains unknown. One base away there is no much larger clone; base qualities are not given. Library prep was done by RT-PCR. Sequenced using a NextSeq 550. TCRdb's own reprocessing of the public reads used fastp at Q25 and MiXCR and kept productive beta chains. Rows matching on CDR3 protein sequence are summarized as one entry with the most common DNA and genes. For this sample there are roughly 200,000 distinct CDR3 sequences; roughly two fifths appear just once. Approximately 10% of the sample is in the top ten clones. The sample belongs to a study of patients and donors after allogeneic stem cell transplantation (TCRdb year 2020). Material: blood, either unsorted or a sorted T cell fraction (not recorded which). The receptor comes from a human donor who was either an allogeneic HSCT recipient or a stem cell or donor lymphocyte infusion donor (not recorded which). It is not recorded whose cells these are; they may come from a transplant donor.

The CDR3 region has the sequence CASRIQGANTEAFF. The sequenced DNA: TGTGCCAGCAGAATACAGGGGGCGAACACTGAAGCTTTCTTT. The chain is encoded by TRBV12-3 or TRBV12-4 joined to TRBJ1-1, with 9 junctional bases fitting TRBD1. Measured from the cysteine to the phenylalanine, the CDR3 is 14 residues long. This entry keeps only the CDR3 DNA: 42 bases, framed from base 1. At the junction V is shortened by 6 bases and J by 1 base; bases outside the gene matches: 3.